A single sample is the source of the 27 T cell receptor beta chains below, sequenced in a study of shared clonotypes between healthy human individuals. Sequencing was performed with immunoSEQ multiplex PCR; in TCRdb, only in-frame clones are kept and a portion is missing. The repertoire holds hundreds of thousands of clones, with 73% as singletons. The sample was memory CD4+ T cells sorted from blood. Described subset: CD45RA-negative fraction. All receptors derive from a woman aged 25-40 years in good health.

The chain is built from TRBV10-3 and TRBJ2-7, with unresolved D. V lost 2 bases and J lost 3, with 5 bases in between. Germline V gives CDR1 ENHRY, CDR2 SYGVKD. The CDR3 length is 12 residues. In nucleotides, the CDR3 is TGTGCCATCAGTGAGCACAACTACGAGCAGTACTTC. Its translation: CAISEHNYEQYF.

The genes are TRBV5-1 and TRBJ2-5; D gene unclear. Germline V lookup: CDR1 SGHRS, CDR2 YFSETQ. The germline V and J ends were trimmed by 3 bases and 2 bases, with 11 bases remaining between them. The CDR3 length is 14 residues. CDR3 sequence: CASSSSFSQETQYF. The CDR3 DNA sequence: TGCGCCAGCAGCTCGTCGTTCTCGCAAGAGACCCAGTACTTC.

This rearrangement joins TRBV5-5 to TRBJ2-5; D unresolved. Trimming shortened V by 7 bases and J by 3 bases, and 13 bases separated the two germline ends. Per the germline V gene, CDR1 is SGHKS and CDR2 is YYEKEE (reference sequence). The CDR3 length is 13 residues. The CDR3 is CASVRGDEETQYF. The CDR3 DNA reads TGTGCCAGCGTACGCGGAGACGAAGAGACCCAGTACTTC.

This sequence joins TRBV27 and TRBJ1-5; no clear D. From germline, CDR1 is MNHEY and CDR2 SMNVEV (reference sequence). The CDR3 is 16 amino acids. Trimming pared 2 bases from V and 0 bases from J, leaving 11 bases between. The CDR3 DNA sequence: TGTGCCAGCAGTTTAGGGCCCAGCTATAGCAATCAGCCCCAGCATTTT. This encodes CASSLGPSYSNQPQHF.

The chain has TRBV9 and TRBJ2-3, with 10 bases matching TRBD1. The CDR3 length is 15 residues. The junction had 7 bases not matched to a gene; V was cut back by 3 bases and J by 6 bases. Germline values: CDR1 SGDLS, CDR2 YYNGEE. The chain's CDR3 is CASSARQGARDTQYF. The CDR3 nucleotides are TGTGCCAGCAGCGCACGACAGGGGGCGAGGGATACGCAGTATTTT.

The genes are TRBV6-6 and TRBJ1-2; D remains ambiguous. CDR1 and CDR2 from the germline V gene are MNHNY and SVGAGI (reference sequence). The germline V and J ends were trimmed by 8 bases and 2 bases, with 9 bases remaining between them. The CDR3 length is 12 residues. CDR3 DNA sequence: TGTGCCAGCTCCCTGGAGAACTATGGCTACACCTTC. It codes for CASSLENYGYTF.

Here the CDR3 DNA reads TGTGCCAGCAGCCAACAGCAGTTCTTC. Amino acid sequence: CASSQQQFF. The chain has TRBV7-9 and TRBJ2-1; D remains unclear. CDR1 and CDR2 (germline): SEHNR, FQNEAQ (reference sequence). There are 9 residues in the CDR3. The V end lost 5 bases, the J end lost 11 bases, and 4 bases lay between the germline ends.

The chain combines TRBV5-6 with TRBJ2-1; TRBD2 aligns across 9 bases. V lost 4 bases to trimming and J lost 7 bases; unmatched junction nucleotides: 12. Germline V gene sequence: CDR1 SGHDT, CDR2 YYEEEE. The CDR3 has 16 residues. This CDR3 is CASSPLVAGVGNEQFF. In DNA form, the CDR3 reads TGTGCCAGCAGCCCCTTGGTAGCGGGAGTGGGGAATGAGCAGTTCTTC.

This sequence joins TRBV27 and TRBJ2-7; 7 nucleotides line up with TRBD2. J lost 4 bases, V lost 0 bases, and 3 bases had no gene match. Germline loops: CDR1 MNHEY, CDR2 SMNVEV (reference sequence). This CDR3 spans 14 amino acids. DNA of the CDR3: TGTGCCAGCAGTTTATCGGGAGGGGATTACGAGCAGTACTTC. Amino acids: CASSLSGGDYEQYF.

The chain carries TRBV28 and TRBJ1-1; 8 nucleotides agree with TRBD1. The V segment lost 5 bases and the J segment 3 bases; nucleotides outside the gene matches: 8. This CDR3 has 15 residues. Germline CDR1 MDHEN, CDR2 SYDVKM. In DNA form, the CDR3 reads TGTGCCAGCAGTCAACGACAGGGGCTATACACTGAAGCTTTCTTT. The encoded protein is CASSQRQGLYTEAFF. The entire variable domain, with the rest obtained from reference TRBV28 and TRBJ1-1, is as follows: DVKVTQSSRYLVKRTGEKVFLECVQDMDHENMFWYRQDPGLGLRLIYFSYDVKMKEKGDIPEGYSVSREKKERFSLILESASTNQTSMYLCASSQRQGLYTEAFFGQGTRLTVV.

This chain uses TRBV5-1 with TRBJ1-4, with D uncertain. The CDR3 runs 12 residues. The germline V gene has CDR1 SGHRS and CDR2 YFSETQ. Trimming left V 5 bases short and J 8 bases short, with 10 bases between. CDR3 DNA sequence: TGCGCCAGCAGTTCCGTCGGGGAAAAACTGTTTTTT. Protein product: CASSSVGEKLFF.

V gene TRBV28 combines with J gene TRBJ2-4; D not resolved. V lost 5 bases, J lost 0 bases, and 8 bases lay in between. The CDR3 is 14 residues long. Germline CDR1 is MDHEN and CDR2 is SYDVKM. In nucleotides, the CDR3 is TGTGCCAGCAGTCGTGAAGGAGCCAAAAACATTCAGTACTTC. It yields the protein CASSREGAKNIQYF. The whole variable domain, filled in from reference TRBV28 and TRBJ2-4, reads DVKVTQSSRYLVKRTGEKVFLECVQDMDHENMFWYRQDPGLGLRLIYFSYDVKMKEKGDIPEGYSVSREKKERFSLILESASTNQTSMYLCASSREGAKNIQYFGAGTRLSVL.

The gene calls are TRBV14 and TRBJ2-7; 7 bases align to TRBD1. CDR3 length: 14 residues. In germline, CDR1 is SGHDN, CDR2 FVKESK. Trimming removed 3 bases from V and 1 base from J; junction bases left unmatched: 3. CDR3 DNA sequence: TGTGCCAGCAGCCAGACGGGACAGTCCTACGAGCAGTACTTC. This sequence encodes CASSQTGQSYEQYF.

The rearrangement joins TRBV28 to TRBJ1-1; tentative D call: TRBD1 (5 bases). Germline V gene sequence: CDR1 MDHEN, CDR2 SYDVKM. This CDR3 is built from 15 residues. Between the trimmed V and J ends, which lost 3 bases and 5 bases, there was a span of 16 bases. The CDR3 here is CASSLGEVVGTEAFF. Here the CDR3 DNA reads TGTGCCAGCAGTTTGGGGGAAGTGGTAGGGACTGAAGCTTTCTTT.

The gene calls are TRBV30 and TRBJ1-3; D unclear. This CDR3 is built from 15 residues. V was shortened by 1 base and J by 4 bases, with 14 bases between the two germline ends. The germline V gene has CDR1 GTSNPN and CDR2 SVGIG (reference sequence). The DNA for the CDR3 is TGTGCCTGGAGTGGCCGTTTAAGGTTGGGAAACACCATATATTTT. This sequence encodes CAWSGRLRLGNTIYF.

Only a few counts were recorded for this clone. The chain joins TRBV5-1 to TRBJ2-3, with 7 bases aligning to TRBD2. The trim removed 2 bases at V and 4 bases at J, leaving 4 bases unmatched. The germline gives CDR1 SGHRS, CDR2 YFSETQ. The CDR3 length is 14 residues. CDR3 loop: CASSFSSGADTQYF. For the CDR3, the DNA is TGCGCCAGCAGCTTTTCTAGCGGCGCAGATACGCAGTATTTT.

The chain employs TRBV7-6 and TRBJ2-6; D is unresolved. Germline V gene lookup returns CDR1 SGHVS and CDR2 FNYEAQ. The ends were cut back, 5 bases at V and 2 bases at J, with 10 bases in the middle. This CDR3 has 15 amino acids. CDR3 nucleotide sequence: TGTGCCAGCAGCCGTCCTCCGGCTGGGGCCAACGTCCTGACTTTC. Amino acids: CASSRPPAGANVLTF. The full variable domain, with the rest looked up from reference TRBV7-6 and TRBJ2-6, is GAGVSQSPRYKVTKRGQDVALRCDPISGHVSLYWYRQALGQGPEFLTYFNYEAQQDKSGLPNDRFSAERPEGSISTLTIQRTEQRDSAMYRCASSRPPAGANVLTFGAGSRLTVL.

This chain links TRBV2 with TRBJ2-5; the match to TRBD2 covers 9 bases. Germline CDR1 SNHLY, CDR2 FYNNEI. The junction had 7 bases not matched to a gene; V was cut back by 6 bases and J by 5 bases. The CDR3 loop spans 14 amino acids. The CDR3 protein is CASRRTSVKETQYF. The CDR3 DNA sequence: TGTGCCAGCAGACGGACTAGCGTAAAGGAGACCCAGTACTTC. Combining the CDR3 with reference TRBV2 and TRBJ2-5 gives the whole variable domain EPEVTQTPSHQVTQMGQEVILRCVPISNHLYFYWYRQILGQKVEFLVSFYNNEISEKSEIFDDQFSVERPDGSNFTLKIRSTKLEDSAMYFCASRRTSVKETQYFGPGTRLLVL.

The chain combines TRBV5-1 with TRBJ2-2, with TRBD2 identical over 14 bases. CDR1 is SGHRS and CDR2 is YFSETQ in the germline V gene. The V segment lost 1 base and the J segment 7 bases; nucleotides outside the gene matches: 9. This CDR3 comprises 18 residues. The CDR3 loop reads CASSLKTGLAGVGGELFF. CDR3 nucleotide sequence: TGCGCCAGCAGCTTGAAGACGGGACTAGCGGGAGTAGGCGGGGAGCTGTTTTTT.

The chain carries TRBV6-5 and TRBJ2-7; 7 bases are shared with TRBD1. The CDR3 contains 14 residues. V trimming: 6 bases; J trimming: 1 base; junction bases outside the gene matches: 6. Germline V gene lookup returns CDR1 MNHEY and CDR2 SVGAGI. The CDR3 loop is CASRQGPTSYEQYF. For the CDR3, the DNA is TGTGCCAGCAGACAGGGGCCGACTTCCTACGAGCAGTACTTC.

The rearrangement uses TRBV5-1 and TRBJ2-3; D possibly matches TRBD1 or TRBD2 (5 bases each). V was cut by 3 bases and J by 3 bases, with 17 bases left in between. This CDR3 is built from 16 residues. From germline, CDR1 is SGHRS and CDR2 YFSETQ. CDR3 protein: CASSSRDPRGTDTQYF. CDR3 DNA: TGCGCCAGCAGCTCCCGGGACCCCCGGGGTACAGATACGCAGTATTTT.

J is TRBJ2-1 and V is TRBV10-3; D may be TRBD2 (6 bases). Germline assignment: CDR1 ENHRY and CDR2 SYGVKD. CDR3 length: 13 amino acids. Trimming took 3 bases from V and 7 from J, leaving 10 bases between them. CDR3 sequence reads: CAISEAGLNEQFF. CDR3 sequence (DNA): TGTGCCATCAGTGAAGCGGGCCTTAATGAGCAGTTCTTC.

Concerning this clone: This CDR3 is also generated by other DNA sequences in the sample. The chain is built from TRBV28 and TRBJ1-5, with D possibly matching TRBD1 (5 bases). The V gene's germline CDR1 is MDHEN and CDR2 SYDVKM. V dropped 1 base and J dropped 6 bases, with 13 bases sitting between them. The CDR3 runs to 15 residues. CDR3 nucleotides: TGTGCCAGCAGTTTATTGGGGCAGGGCGGTCAGCCCCAGCATTTT. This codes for CASSLLGQGGQPQHF.

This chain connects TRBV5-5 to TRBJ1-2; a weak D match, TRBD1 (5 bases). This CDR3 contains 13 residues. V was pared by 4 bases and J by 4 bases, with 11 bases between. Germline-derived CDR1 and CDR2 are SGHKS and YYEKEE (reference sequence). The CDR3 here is CASSGDLRYGYTF. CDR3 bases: TGTGCCAGCAGCGGGGACCTCCGCTATGGCTACACCTTC.

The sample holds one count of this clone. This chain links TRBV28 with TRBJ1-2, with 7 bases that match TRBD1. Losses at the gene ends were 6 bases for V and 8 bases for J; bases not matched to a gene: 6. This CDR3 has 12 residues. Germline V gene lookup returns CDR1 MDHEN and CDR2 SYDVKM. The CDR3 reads CASRGGQSGYTF. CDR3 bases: TGTGCCAGCAGGGGGGGACAGTCGGGCTACACCTTC.

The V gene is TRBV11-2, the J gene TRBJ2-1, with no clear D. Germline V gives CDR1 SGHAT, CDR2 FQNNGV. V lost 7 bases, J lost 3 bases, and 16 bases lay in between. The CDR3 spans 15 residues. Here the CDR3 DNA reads TGTGCCAGCAAATTAGCCGGAAGTGGCTACAATGAGCAGTTCTTC. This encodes CASKLAGSGYNEQFF.

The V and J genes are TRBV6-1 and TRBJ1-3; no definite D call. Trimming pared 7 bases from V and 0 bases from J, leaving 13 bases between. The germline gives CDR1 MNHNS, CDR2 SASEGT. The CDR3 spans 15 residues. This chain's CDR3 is CASTRYGSSGNTIYF. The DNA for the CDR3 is TGTGCCAGCACTAGGTATGGAAGCTCTGGAAACACCATATATTTT.